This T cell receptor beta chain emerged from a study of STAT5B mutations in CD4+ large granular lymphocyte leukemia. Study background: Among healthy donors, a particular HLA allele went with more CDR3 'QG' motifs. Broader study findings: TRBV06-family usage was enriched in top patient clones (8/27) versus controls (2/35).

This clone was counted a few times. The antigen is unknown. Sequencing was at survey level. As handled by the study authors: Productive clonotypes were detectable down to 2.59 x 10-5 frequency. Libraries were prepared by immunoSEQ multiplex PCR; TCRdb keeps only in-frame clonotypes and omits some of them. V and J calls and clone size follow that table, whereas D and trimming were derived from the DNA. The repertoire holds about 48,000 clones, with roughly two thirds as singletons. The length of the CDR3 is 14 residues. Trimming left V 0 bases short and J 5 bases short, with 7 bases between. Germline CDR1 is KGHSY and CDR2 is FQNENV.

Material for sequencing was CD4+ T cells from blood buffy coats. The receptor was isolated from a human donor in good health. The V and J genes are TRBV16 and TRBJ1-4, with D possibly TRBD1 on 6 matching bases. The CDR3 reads CASSQSQGNEKLFF. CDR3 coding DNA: TGTGCCAGCAGCCAATCACAGGGCAATGAAAAACTGTTTTTT.